This T cell receptor (beta chain) is from a study of cytomegalovirus exposure and HLA in healthy donors. Between the trimmed V and J ends, which lost 1 base and 1 base, there was a span of 5 bases. This CDR3 comprises 14 residues. Germline lookup yields CDR1 ENHRY and CDR2 SYGVKD. It was with 60 Vbeta and 13 Jbeta primers that the PCR ran. Produced via immunoSEQ multiplex PCR; TCRdb's table is partial and in-frame only. The sample carries about 160,000 clones, around four fifths recorded once. The chain has TRBV10-3 and TRBJ1-5; D is uncertain. The sequenced sample consisted of PBMCs. This TCR came from a woman between 18 and 30 years old in good health and CMV-seronegative. The CDR3 sequence is CAISELQSNQPQHF. In nucleotides, the CDR3 is TGTGCCATCAGTGAGTTACAGAGCAATCAGCCCCAGCATTTT.